The 20 T cell receptor beta chains reported below all come from one sample, sequenced in a study of beta chain features in type 1 diabetes. Isolated RNA was reverse transcribed in full, so expressed TCRB transcripts were sequenced. Libraries were prepared by immunoSEQ multiplex PCR; TCRdb keeps only in-frame clonotypes and omits some of them. Of fewer than 500,000 clones in the sample, more than 11% were seen once. The sequencing sample was made of naive CD4+ T cells from blood. The receptors here all came from a man aged 25 to 40 in good health.

J is TRBJ1-5 and V is TRBV23-1, with D maybe TRBD1 (6 bases). TRBV23-1 is recorded as an ORF, its role being uncertain. The CDR3 has 18 amino acids. V was pared by 0 bases and J by 3 bases, with 18 bases between. As DNA, the CDR3 is TGCGCCAGCAGTCAATCGAAAAGGCTGACAGGTAACAATCAGCCCCAGCATTTT. The encoded protein is CASSQSKRLTGNNQPQHF.

This chain joins TRBV19 and TRBJ1-2; D is uncertain. Trimming pared 1 base from V and 0 bases from J, leaving 9 bases between. Germline V gene lookup returns CDR1 LNHDA and CDR2 SQIVND (reference sequence). The CDR3 extends over 15 amino acids. The CDR3 DNA follows: TGTGCCAGTAGTATAGTTGTTCAATCTAACTATGGCTACACCTTC. Protein sequence: CASSIVVQSNYGYTF. Using reference TRBV19 and TRBJ1-2 for the parts outside the CDR3, the full variable domain is DGGITQSPKYLFRKEGQNVTLSCEQNLNHDAMYWYRQDPGQGLRLIYYSQIVNDFQKGDIAEGYSVSREKKESFPLTVTSAQKNPTAFYLCASSIVVQSNYGYTFGSGTRLTVV.

In its sample, this clone was seen a few times. The chain uses TRBV10-3 and TRBJ2-5; D uncertain. Germline-derived CDR1 and CDR2 are ENHRY and SYGVKD. V was pared by 6 bases and J by 6 bases, with 14 bases between. This CDR3 is built from 13 residues. CDR3 DNA sequence: TGTGCCATCAGAGAACTCGGGCAGAAGACCCAGTACTTC. Its protein product is CAIRELGQKTQYF.

The V call is TRBV6-6, the J call TRBJ2-1; no clear D. The CDR3 has 12 amino acids. The V end was cut by 2 bases, the J end by 7 bases, with 6 bases between. The V gene's germline CDR1 is MNHNY and CDR2 SVGAGI (reference sequence). CDR3 amino acids: CASSYVVNEQFF. The CDR3 region has the DNA TGTGCCAGCAGTTACGTTGTTAATGAGCAGTTCTTC.

The chain links TRBV5-1 to TRBJ2-2; D is unclear. The germline V and J ends were trimmed by 4 bases and 2 bases, with 9 bases remaining between them. The CDR3 is 14 amino acids. Germline V gene sequence: CDR1 SGHRS, CDR2 YFSETQ. The chain's CDR3 is CASSLTSNTGELFF. In DNA, the CDR3 is TGCGCCAGCAGCCTAACAAGCAACACCGGGGAGCTGTTTTTT. The variable domain in full, with the rest retrieved from reference TRBV5-1 and TRBJ2-2, is KAGVTQTPRYLIKTRGQQVTLSCSPISGHRSVSWYQQTPGQGLQFLFEYFSETQRNKGNFPGRFSGRQFSNSRSEMNVSTLELGDSALYLCASSLTSNTGELFFGEGSRLTVL.

This clone was seen a few times. V is TRBV23-1 and J is TRBJ2-7, with TRBD1 matching over 8 bases. TRBV23-1 is an ORF, with its function uncertain. This CDR3 spans 16 amino acids. Trimming removed 3 bases from V and 2 bases from J; junction bases left unmatched: 9. In DNA, the CDR3 is TGCGCCAGCAGTCACCCCCCACGACAGGGGACCTACGAGCAGTACTTC. Protein product: CASSHPPRQGTYEQYF.

This chain joins TRBV7-2 and TRBJ2-7; D gene unclear. CDR1 is SGHTA and CDR2 is FQGNSA in the germline V gene. Trimming cost V 2 bases and J 7 bases, with 12 bases left between them. The CDR3 has 13 residues. The CDR3 loop reads CASSLTVLWEQYF. The CDR3, as DNA: TGTGCCAGCAGCTTAACTGTCCTCTGGGAGCAGTACTTC.

The CDR3 reads CSVEVTLGGYTF. The CDR3 bases are TGCAGCGTTGAAGTTACGCTTGGGGGCTACACCTTC. V usage is TRBV29-1 and J usage is TRBJ1-2, with no clear D. The CDR3 consists of 12 residues. V lost 1 base and J lost 8, with 11 bases in between. Germline assignment: CDR1 SQVTM and CDR2 ANQGSEA.

The table lists this clone with a count of one. The rearrangement links TRBV7-9 to TRBJ2-2; no firm D call. Looked up from germline, CDR1 is SEHNR and CDR2 is FQNEAQ (reference sequence). The CDR3 contains 15 residues. Trimming removed 3 bases at V and 6 bases at J, with 14 bases between. CDR3 protein: CASSFHRMQAGELFF. CDR3 nucleotide sequence: TGTGCCAGCAGCTTTCATCGGATGCAGGCCGGGGAGCTGTTTTTT.

This clone has just a few counts. The rearrangement links TRBV7-2 to TRBJ2-3; D not resolved. Germline V gene data show CDR1 as SGHTA and CDR2 as FQGNSA. The CDR3 covers 13 residues. V was cut by 5 bases and J by 2 bases, with 8 bases left in between. CDR3 nucleotide sequence: TGTGCCAGCAGCCGGTCTGCCACAGATACGCAGTATTTT. Amino acids: CASSRSATDTQYF.

V and J are TRBV7-3 and TRBJ2-3, with D uncertain. CDR1 is SGHTA and CDR2 is FQGTGA in the germline V gene. The CDR3 consists of 14 residues. V dropped 2 bases and J dropped 2 bases, with 8 bases sitting between them. For the CDR3, the DNA is TGTGCCAGCAGCTTATTTGGCTCCACAGATACGCAGTATTTT. This translates into CASSLFGSTDTQYF.

This chain links TRBV19 with TRBJ1-6; no reliable D call. Germline V gene data show CDR1 as LNHDA and CDR2 as SQIVND (reference sequence). Trimming shortened V by 5 bases and J by 8 bases, and 4 bases separated the two germline ends. This CDR3 is 11 amino acids long. For the CDR3, the DNA is TGTGCCAGTAGTTCCGATTCACCCCTCCACTTT. It specifies CASSSDSPLHF. The full variable domain, its missing parts supplied by reference TRBV19 and TRBJ1-6, is DGGITQSPKYLFRKEGQNVTLSCEQNLNHDAMYWYRQDPGQGLRLIYYSQIVNDFQKGDIAEGYSVSREKKESFPLTVTSAQKNPTAFYLCASSSDSPLHFGNGTRLTVT.

This clone has more than one count but fewer than ten. This chain uses TRBV4-3 with TRBJ1-2; D remains unclear. Germline assignment: CDR1 LGHNA and CDR2 YSLEER. Trimming left V 0 bases short and J 4 bases short, with 6 bases between. The CDR3 is 13 amino acids. The CDR3 spells CASSQEGFYGYTF. CDR3 DNA: TGCGCCAGCAGCCAAGAGGGGTTCTATGGCTACACCTTC.

This clone was counted a few times. The chain combines TRBV7-9 with TRBJ1-2; no clear D gene. Trimming stripped 3 bases from V and 8 bases from J, with 13 bases between. Per germline, CDR1 SEHNR and CDR2 FQNEAQ (reference sequence). This CDR3 comprises 13 residues. The chain's CDR3 is CASSFEAVRGYTF. CDR3 bases: TGTGCCAGCAGCTTTGAGGCGGTGAGGGGCTACACCTTC.

The V and J genes are TRBV29-1 and TRBJ1-2; no definite D call. V lost 2 bases and J lost 8, with 12 bases in between. The CDR3 contains 12 residues. Germline loops: CDR1 SQVTM, CDR2 ANQGSEA. CDR3 sequence (DNA): TGCAGCGTTGAATCTCCCTCCACGGGCTACACCTTC. Translation gives CSVESPSTGYTF. The whole variable domain, remainder taken from reference TRBV29-1 and TRBJ1-2, is SAVISQKPSRDICQRGTSLTIQCQVDSQVTMMFWYRQQPGQSLTLIATANQGSEATYESGFVIDKFPISRPNLTFSTLTVSNMSPEDSSIYLCSVESPSTGYTFGSGTRLTVV.

Ten or more counts support this clone. This rearrangement joins TRBV10-3 to TRBJ2-1, with 8 bases identical to TRBD1. This CDR3 region has 13 residues. Germline V lookup: CDR1 ENHRY, CDR2 SYGVKD. Germline trimming cut 8 bases from V and 4 bases from J; bases unmatched to any gene: 4. This CDR3 is CAIAGQVYNEQFF. The CDR3, as DNA: TGTGCCATCGCGGGACAGGTGTACAATGAGCAGTTCTTC.

This clone was recorded only once. The chain recombines TRBV6-5 with TRBJ2-1; D is possibly TRBD2 (6 bases). The CDR3 sequence is 14 residues long. Germline V gene data show CDR1 as MNHEY and CDR2 as SVGAGI. V was pared by 6 bases and J by 0 bases, with 9 bases between. In DNA, the CDR3 is TGTGCCAGCAGGGACGGGAGCTCCTACAATGAGCAGTTCTTC. It yields the protein CASRDGSSYNEQFF.

The J gene is TRBJ2-3, the V gene TRBV7-2, with 8 nucleotides matching TRBD2. CDR1 is SGHTA, CDR2 FQGNSA, per germline. V lost 5 bases and J lost 3; bases outside the gene matches: 13. The CDR3 totals 17 residues. The CDR3 here is CASSRARRSSGTDTQYF. For the CDR3, the DNA is TGTGCCAGCAGCCGAGCGCGGCGTTCTAGCGGGACAGATACGCAGTATTTT. The complete variable domain, with remaining parts taken from reference TRBV7-2 and TRBJ2-3, reads GAGVSQSPSNKVTEKGKDVELRCDPISGHTALYWYRQSLGQGLEFLIYFQGNSAPDKSGLPSDRFSAERTGGSVSTLTIQRTQQEDSAVYLCASSRARRSSGTDTQYFGPGTRLTVL.

The CDR3 region has the DNA TGTGCCAGCAGCTTGGCGGGGCTAGCGGCTTACACAGATACGCAGTATTTT. It specifies CASSLAGLAAYTDTQYF. The chain couples TRBV7-2 to TRBJ2-3; 7 positions agree with TRBD2. This CDR3 has 17 amino acids. Germline V gene sequence: CDR1 SGHTA, CDR2 FQGNSA. V gave up 3 bases and J gave up 2 bases; unmatched junction bases: 11.

This clone came up a few times. CDR3 nucleotides: TGTGCCAGCAGCTTAGAGGCAGCGGGAGGGCCCGGAGAGACCCAGTACTTC. It encodes CASSLEAAGGPGETQYF. The chain uses TRBV7-2 and TRBJ2-5; 10 bases are a match to TRBD2. Germline CDR1 reads SGHTA; CDR2 reads FQGNSA. V lost 1 base to trimming and J lost 4 bases; unmatched junction nucleotides: 9. The CDR3 extends over 17 amino acids. The entire variable domain, with the rest obtained from reference TRBV7-2 and TRBJ2-5, is as follows: GAGVSQSPSNKVTEKGKDVELRCDPISGHTALYWYRQSLGQGLEFLIYFQGNSAPDKSGLPSDRFSAERTGGSVSTLTIQRTQQEDSAVYLCASSLEAAGGPGETQYFGPGTRLLVL.